The entry below describes one T cell receptor (beta chain). Assay used: immunoSEQ multiplex PCR; TCRdb lists only in-frame clones, some missing. Of approximately 120,000 clones in the sample, 75% to 90% were seen once. The sample originates from a study of blood T cell repertoires in COVID-19. V trimming: 2 bases; J trimming: 5 bases; junction bases outside the gene matches: 20. The V gene's germline CDR1 is MNHEY and CDR2 SVGEGT. The CDR3 contains 20 residues. Sequences were obtained from peripheral blood. The chain recombines TRBV6-2 or TRBV6-3 with TRBJ1-2; 10 bases align to TRBD1. This receptor was identified in a human donor in a cohort sampled during active COVID-19. The DNA for the CDR3 is TGTGCCAGCAGTTACACCCGGACAGGGGGAAAGCGACCGGCGAAATATGGCTACACCTTC. It encodes CASSYTRTGGKRPAKYGYTF.